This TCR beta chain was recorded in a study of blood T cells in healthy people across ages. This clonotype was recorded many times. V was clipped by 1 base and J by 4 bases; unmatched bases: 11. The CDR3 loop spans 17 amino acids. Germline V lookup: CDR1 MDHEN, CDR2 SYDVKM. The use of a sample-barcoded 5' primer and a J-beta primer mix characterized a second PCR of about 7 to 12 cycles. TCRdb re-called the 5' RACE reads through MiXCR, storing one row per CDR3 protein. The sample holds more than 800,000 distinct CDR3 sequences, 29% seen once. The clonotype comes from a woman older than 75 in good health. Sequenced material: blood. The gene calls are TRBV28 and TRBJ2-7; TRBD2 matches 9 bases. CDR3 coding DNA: TGTGCCAGCAGTTTATCTGCCCTGACTAGCGGCTTTTACGAGCAGTACTTC. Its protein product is CASSLSALTSGFYEQYF.